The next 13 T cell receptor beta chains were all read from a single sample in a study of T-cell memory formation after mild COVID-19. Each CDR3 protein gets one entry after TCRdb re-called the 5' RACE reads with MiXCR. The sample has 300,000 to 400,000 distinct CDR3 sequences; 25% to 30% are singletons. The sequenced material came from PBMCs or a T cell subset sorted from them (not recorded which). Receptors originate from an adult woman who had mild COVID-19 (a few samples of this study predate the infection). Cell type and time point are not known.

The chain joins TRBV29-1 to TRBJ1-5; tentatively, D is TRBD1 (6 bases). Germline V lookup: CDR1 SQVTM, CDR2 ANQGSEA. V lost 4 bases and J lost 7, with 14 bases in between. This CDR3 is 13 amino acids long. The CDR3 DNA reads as TGCAGCGTTGTACAGGGAACCGGCCAGCCCCAGCATTTT. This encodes CSVVQGTGQPQHF.

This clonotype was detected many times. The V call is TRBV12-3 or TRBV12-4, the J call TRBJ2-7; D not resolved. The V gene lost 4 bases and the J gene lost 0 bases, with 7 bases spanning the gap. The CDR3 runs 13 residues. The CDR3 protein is CASSSESSYEQYF. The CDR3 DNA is TGTGCCAGCAGTTCGGAGAGCTCCTACGAGCAGTACTTC.

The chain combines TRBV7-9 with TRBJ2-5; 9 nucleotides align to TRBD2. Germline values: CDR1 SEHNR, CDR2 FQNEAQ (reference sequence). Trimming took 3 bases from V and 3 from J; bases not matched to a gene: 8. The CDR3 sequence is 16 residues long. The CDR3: CASSFSLVAGEETQYF. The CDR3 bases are TGTGCCAGCAGCTTTTCGCTTGTAGCGGGGGAAGAGACCCAGTACTTC.

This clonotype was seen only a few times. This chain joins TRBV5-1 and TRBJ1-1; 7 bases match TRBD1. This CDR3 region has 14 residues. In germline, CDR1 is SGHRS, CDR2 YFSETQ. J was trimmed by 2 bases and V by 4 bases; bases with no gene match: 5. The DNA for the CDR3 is TGCGCCAGCAGCCGAGGGGACAGCAACACTGAAGCTTTCTTT. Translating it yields CASSRGDSNTEAFF.

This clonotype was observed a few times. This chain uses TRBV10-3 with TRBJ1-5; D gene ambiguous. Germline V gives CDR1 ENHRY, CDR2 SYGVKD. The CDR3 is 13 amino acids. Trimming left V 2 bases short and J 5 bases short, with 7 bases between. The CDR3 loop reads CAISEGKHQPQHF. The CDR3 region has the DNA TGTGCCATCAGTGAGGGAAAACATCAGCCCCAGCATTTT.

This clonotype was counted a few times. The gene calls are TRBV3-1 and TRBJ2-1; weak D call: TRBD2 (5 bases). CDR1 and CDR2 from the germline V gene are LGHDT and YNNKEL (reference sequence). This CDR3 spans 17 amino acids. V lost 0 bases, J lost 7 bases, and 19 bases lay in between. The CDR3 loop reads CASSQENLRGRGNEQFF. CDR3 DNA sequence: TGTGCCAGCAGCCAAGAGAATCTACGAGGGAGAGGAAATGAGCAGTTCTTC.

CDR3 sequence: CASIRGVNTDTQYF. The CDR3 DNA reads TGTGCCAGCATCAGGGGCGTCAATACAGATACGCAGTATTTT. The chain uses TRBV7-8 and TRBJ2-3, with D perhaps matching TRBD1 (6 bases). Deletions cut 7 bases from V and 3 bases from J, with 14 bases between. CDR3 length equals 14 residues. Per the germline V gene, CDR1 is SGHVS and CDR2 is FQNEAQ.

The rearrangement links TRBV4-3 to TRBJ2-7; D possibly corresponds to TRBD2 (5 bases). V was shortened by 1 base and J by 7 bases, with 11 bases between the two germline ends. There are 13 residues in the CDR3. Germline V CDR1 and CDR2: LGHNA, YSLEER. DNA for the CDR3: TGCGCCAGCAGCCAAGTGGGAGCCGAGGAGCAGTACTTC. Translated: CASSQVGAEEQYF.

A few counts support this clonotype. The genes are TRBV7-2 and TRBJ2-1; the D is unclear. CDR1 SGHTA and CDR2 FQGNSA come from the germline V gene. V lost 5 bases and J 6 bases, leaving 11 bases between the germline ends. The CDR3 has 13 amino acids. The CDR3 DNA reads TGTGCCAGCAGCATAACAGTCCTCAATGAGCAGTTCTTC. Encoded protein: CASSITVLNEQFF. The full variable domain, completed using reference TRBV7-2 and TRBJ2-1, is GAGVSQSPSNKVTEKGKDVELRCDPISGHTALYWYRQSLGQGLEFLIYFQGNSAPDKSGLPSDRFSAERTGGSVSTLTIQRTQQEDSAVYLCASSITVLNEQFFGPGTRLTVL.

CDR3 DNA sequence: TGTGCCAGCAGTGAAGGGGCGGGAGCCTACAATGAGCAGTTCTTC. This gives the protein CASSEGAGAYNEQFF. The chain combines TRBV2 with TRBJ2-1; 7 nucleotides agree with TRBD2. V lost 1 base, J lost 2 bases, and 2 bases stayed unmatched. The CDR3 is 15 residues long. Germline V lookup: CDR1 SNHLY, CDR2 FYNNEI.

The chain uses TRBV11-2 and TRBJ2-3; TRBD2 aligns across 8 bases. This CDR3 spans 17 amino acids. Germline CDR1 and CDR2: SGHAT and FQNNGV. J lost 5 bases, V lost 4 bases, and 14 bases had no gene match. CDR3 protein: CASSSLGLGTRGDTQYF. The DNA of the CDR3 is TGTGCCAGCAGCTCGCTCGGTTTGGGGACTAGGGGAGATACGCAGTATTTT.

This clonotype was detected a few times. The CDR3 DNA reads as TGTGCCAGCAGCTCGGAACCCAGGACAGCCGCCACAGATACGCAGTATTTT. Translating it yields CASSSEPRTAATDTQYF. J is TRBJ2-3 and V is TRBV7-2; D possibly corresponds to TRBD1 (6 bases). Trimming stripped 4 bases from V and 2 bases from J, with 19 bases between. CDR3 size: 17 residues. Germline V gene data show CDR1 as SGHTA and CDR2 as FQGNSA.

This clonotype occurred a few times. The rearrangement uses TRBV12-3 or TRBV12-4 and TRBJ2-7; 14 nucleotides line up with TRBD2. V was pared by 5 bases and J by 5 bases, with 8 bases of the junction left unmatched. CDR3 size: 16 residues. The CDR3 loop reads CASSPGTSGRGHEQYF. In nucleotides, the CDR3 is TGTGCCAGCAGTCCCGGGACTAGCGGGAGAGGGCACGAGCAGTACTTC.